This T cell receptor beta chain was profiled in a study of blood T cell repertoires in COVID-19 (dated by TCRdb to about 2020). Context from the whole study: Collaborator samples came from the United States, Italy and Spain and covered acute and convalescent phases of COVID-19. The prospective study material was composed of cDNA or gDNA derived from T cells, B-cell-depleted T cells, or PBMCs. The dataset comprised deeply sampled blood TCRbeta repertoires from subjects exposed to, actively infected with, or recovered from COVID-19. The repertoires were released in a freely available public database meant as a resource for research on the immune response to SARS-CoV-2. The samples were drawn from the first 160 participants of the ongoing ImmuneRACE study and from over a thousand subjects provided by 6 global collaborators. A de-identified subject ID, COVID-19 status, age in years and sex were almost always included in the sample metadata. Where available, HLA class I and class II types were obtained from metadata supplied by the sample provider rather than from assay-based typing. General conclusions and limits of the study: Clinical and demographic metadata were provided uncurated, with the amount varying by source and participant.

Concerning this clone: No cognate antigen has been identified for it. Base qualities are not recorded, but no much larger clone differs from it by a single base.

For CDR1 and CDR2, the germline V gene lists ENHRY and SYGVKD. Germline trimming amounts to 4 bases on V and 3 bases on J, with 1 as the count of junction bases outside the gene matches. Inclusive of the bounding cysteine and phenylalanine, the CDR3 is 13 residues long. Just the 39-base CDR3 DNA is kept, in frame starting at base 1. TCRbeta CDR3 regions were amplified from genomic DNA using the immunoSEQ Assay, a bias-controlled multiplex PCR. Under the source paper's analysis protocol: Nucleated cell counts per sample were estimated from amplification of reference gene primers within the assay. To quantify the absolute abundance of each unique TCRbeta CDR3 rearrangement, sequence reads were collapsed and filtered. For each sample, productive Simpson clonality was calculated by taking the square root of Simpson's diversity index across productive rearrangements. What TCRdb holds here is the immuneACCESS table cut down to in-frame rearrangements. Part of the clones is not present; checked against another copy, under half of the missing clones reflect an unresolved V gene, and the others are unexplained. Clone size and V and J calls were adopted from that table, with D and trimming inferred from the DNA. The sample contains 130,000 to 150,000 clones, 80% to 90% of them found a single time. The biggest ten clones account for about 1.8% of the sample.

Collaborating institutions collected whole blood in K2EDTA tubes following their own protocols. For TCRbeta analysis, collaborators shipped samples as frozen whole blood, isolated PBMCs, or DNA extracted from either of those sample types. The clonotype originates from a woman in her forties or fifties with acute or convalescent COVID-19. Source material: peripheral blood. Recombination connected TRBV10-3 to TRBJ2-5; the central 8 bases match TRBD2. The CDR3 has the sequence CAISGSGKETQYF. The nucleotide sequence reads TGTGCCATCAGTGGTAGCGGGAAAGAGACCCAGTACTTC.